This T cell receptor beta chain was documented in a study of follicular helper T cells after annual influenza vaccination. Repertoires were generated with immunoSEQ multiplex PCR, while TCRdb's copy carries only in-frame clones and drops some. The table has around 10,000 clones, around 84% seen once. The time point here: 2014-2015 season, pre-vaccination. Each time point used about 35 to 110 mL of blood. The germline V gene encodes CDR1 KGHSH and CDR2 LQKENI. The germline V and J ends were trimmed by 2 bases and 4 bases, with 11 bases remaining between them. The CDR3 consists of 14 residues. V is TRBV18 and J is TRBJ1-2, with D unresolved. The TCR comes from an adult who received the influenza vaccine. The sequencing here drew on CXCR5- memory CD4+ T cells sorted from blood, taken on the day of influenza vaccination. Here the CDR3 reads CASSPGDTAYGYTF. The CDR3 coding sequence is TGTGCCAGCTCACCAGGTGACACGGCCTATGGCTACACCTTC.